The text below deals with one T cell receptor (beta chain). CDR3 length: 14 amino acids. The germline V gene has CDR1 SQVTM and CDR2 ANQGSEA. V was trimmed by 6 bases and J by 8 bases, leaving 22 bases between them. An amount of RNA that ranged from roughly 0.45 to 1 ug was reverse transcribed with random hexamers. TCRdb analysed the immunoSEQ multiplex PCR reads with MiXCR anew, one entry per CDR3 protein. The table shows some 96,000 distinct CDR3 sequences, with about 95% occurring only once. The data originate from a study of CD8 T cells in Susac syndrome. The J gene is TRBJ1-2, the V gene TRBV29-1, with D possibly matching TRBD1 (5 bases). The sequenced material came from CD8+ T cells from PBMCs. The receptor comes from a human donor with Susac syndrome. The CDR3 coding sequence is TGCAGCGTCCTGGAAGGGACGGAAAAGGGGGGCTACACCTTC. Amino acids: CSVLEGTEKGGYTF.